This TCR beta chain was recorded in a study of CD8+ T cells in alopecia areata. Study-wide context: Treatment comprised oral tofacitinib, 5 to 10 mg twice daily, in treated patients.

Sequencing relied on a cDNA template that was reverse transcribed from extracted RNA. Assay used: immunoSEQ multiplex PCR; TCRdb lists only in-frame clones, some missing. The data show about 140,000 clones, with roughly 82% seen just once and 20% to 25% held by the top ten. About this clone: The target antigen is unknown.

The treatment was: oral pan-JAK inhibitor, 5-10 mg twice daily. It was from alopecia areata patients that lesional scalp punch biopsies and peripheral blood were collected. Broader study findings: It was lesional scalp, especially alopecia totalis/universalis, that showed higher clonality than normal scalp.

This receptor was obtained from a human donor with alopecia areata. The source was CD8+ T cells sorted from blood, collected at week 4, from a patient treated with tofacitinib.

The CDR3 DNA reads TGTGCCAGCAGCTTGGAAGGCTTCGAGCAGTACTTC. It is translated as CASSLEGFEQYF. V and J are TRBV5-6 and TRBJ2-7, with D unclear. The CDR3 runs to 12 residues. Germline V gene sequence: CDR1 SGHDT, CDR2 YYEEEE. The V end was cut by 0 bases, the J end by 6 bases, with 7 bases between.